Listed below are T cell receptor beta chains from one sample, sequenced in a study of T cell responses to AZD1222 COVID-19 vaccine. Libraries were prepared by immunoSEQ multiplex PCR; TCRdb keeps only in-frame clonotypes and omits some of them. The sample holds about 97,000 clones, around 87% seen once. Sequenced material: peripheral blood, taken 28 days after the second AZD1222 dose. The origin of the receptors is an adult who received the AZD1222 COVID-19 vaccine. Each CDR3 is given with its conserved first and last residue. The order of the fields is J gene, V gene, D gene, clone size, CDR3 DNA, CDR3 protein. D genes are given only for firm matches. Rows give clone size only sometimes, using once, few, many, or a class for an expanded clone.

>TRBJ1-2|TRBV27|NA|NA
TGTGCCAGCAGTTTGTGGGGGAACTATGGCTACACCTTC
CASSLWGNYGYTF
>TRBJ2-2|TRBV7-3|TRBD1|NA
TGTGCCAGCAGCTTTGACAGGGGAAGACCCGGGGAGCTGTTTTTT
CASSFDRGRPGELFF
>TRBJ1-1|TRBV14|NA|NA
TGTGCCAGCAGCCAAGCCACCACTGAAGCTTTCTTT
CASSQATTEAFF
>TRBJ2-2|TRBV30|TRBD1|NA
TGTGCCTGGACCGGACAGGTCACCGGGGAGCTGTTTTTT
CAWTGQVTGELFF
>TRBJ1-1|TRBV7-3|NA|NA
TGTGCCAGCAGCTTAACTTTTGGGCAGGTAGCTTTCTTT
CASSLTFGQVAFF
>TRBJ1-6|TRBV7-2|NA|NA
TGTGCCAGCAGCTTAGTTATGCTGGGGGGTTCACCCCTCCACTTT
CASSLVMLGGSPLHF
>TRBJ2-5|TRBV27|TRBD1|few
TGTGCCAGCAGTCGGGGTGGGGACAGGGTTTTTCGGGAGACCCAGTACTTC
CASSRGGDRVFRETQYF
>TRBJ2-1|TRBV7-8|TRBD2|NA
TGTGCCAGCAGCTTATTAGCGGGGGGGGAGTATGAGCAGTTCTTC
CASSLLAGGEYEQFF
>TRBJ2-1|TRBV2|NA|NA
TGTGCCAGCAGTGAAGACCGAGCGTCCTACAATGAGCAGTTCTTC
CASSEDRASYNEQFF
>TRBJ1-4|TRBV20-1|NA|NA
TGCAGTGCTAGTTCGCGAGGACACCAACTTGAAAAACTGTTTTTT
CSASSRGHQLEKLFF
>TRBJ1-1|TRBV19|NA|NA
TGTGCCAGTAGTAACTGGGAAGTCGTGAACACTGAAGCTTTCTTT
CASSNWEVVNTEAFF
>TRBJ2-7|TRBV29-1|NA|NA
TGCAGCGTAGATCAGGGACAGCAGTACTTC
CSVDQGQQYF
>TRBJ1-6|TRBV6-5|TRBD1|once
TGTGCCAGCAGTTACACAGGGGGCGGCAATTCACCCCTCCACTTT
CASSYTGGGNSPLHF
>TRBJ1-4|TRBV5-3|NA|NA
TGTGCCAGAAGCCCGCATATTGCAACTAATGAAAAACTGTTTTTT
CARSPHIATNEKLFF
>TRBJ1-2|TRBV7-9|TRBD1|NA
TGTGCCAGCAGCACAGGGACAGGGGGGCATGGCTACACCTTC
CASSTGTGGHGYTF
>TRBJ2-7|TRBV7-9|NA|NA
TGTGCCAGCAGGAGTCAGGGGTTGGTGTACGAGCAGTACTTC
CASRSQGLVYEQYF
>TRBJ2-1|TRBV5-1|TRBD1|NA
TGCGCCAGCGGGGTGGGACAGGGAAACAATGAGCAGTTCTTC
CASGVGQGNNEQFF
>TRBJ2-5|TRBV4-1|TRBD2|NA
TGCGCCAGCAGCCAAGACCGTTATAGCGGGGGCCCTCAAGAGACCCAGTACTTC
CASSQDRYSGGPQETQYF
>TRBJ2-1|TRBV9|TRBD2|NA
TGTGCCAGCAGCGTAGCTACATCGGGGACTAAACTCGTCAATGAGCAGTTCTTC
CASSVATSGTKLVNEQFF
>TRBJ2-7|TRBV6-5|TRBD1|NA
TGTGCCAGCAGTTACGGCGGGACAGGGGACGAGCAGTACTTC
CASSYGGTGDEQYF
>TRBJ1-2|TRBV19|NA|NA
TGTGCCAGTATCGCGGGGGCCCATGGCTACACCTTC
CASIAGAHGYTF
>TRBJ2-1|TRBV27|TRBD1|NA
TGTGCCAGCAGCCTCGACAGGGTGGGATCCTACAATGAGCAGTTCTTC
CASSLDRVGSYNEQFF